The clone carrying this T cell receptor (beta chain) was detected a few times. This entry is derived from a study of T-cell reconstitution after alpha-beta-depleted transplantation in children. Molecular barcoding with unique molecular identifiers was used for the TCRbeta library. TCRdb reanalysed the PCR reads using MiXCR and keeps one entry per CDR3 protein. Of a few hundred thousand distinct CDR3 sequences listed, 10% to 13% are singletons. Deletions cut 5 bases from V and 2 bases from J, with 22 bases between. The germline CDR1 and CDR2 sequences are SEHNR and FQNEAQ (reference sequence). The CDR3 sequence is 17 residues long.

The TCR was taken from a human donor who donated a stem cell graft to a child with acute lymphoblastic leukemia. The specimen comprised PBMCs from the stem cell graft donor, sampled from the stem cell graft. V is TRBV7-9 and J is TRBJ2-7; maybe TRBD2 (6 bases). Here the CDR3 reads CASSPRAGRGGAYEQYF. The CDR3 DNA sequence: TGTGCCAGCAGCCCAAGAGCTGGGCGGGGTGGGGCCTACGAGCAGTACTTC.